These T cell receptor beta chains were read from a single sample in a study of cytomegalovirus exposure and HLA in healthy donors. Profiled with immunoSEQ multiplex PCR; TCRdb holds only in-frame clones, not every one. Here the sample spans some 170,000 clones, just under 90% being singletons. Sequencing input: PBMCs. The receptors were gathered from a young man in good health and CMV-seropositive. Both conserved end residues are part of each CDR3. D genes are given only for firm matches. Clone sizes are given selectively: once, few, many, or a class where the clone is expanded.

CASSLVRKRSSYNEQFF	TGTGCCAGCAGTTTAGTGCGGAAGCGATCCTCCTACAATGAGCAGTTCTTC	TRBV27	TRBJ2-1	NA	NA
CATSTGRVANQETQYF	TGTGCCACCAGCACCGGTCGGGTAGCGAACCAAGAGACCCAGTACTTC	TRBV15	TRBJ2-5	NA	NA
CASRYRGPSSYEQYF	TGTGCCAGCAGATACAGGGGACCTAGCTCCTACGAGCAGTACTTC	TRBV2	TRBJ2-7	NA	TRBD1
CASGRSGAREQYF	TGCGCCAGCGGTCGCAGCGGGGCGAGGGAGCAGTACTTC	TRBV5-1	TRBJ2-7	NA	TRBD2
CAWTGGPDTQYF	TGTGCCTGGACGGGAGGGCCAGATACGCAGTATTTT	TRBV30	TRBJ2-3	once	TRBD2
CASSLFPPGKREANEQFF	TGTGCCAGCAGTTTATTCCCCCCCGGTAAGCGGGAGGCTAATGAGCAGTTCTTC	TRBV27	TRBJ2-1	once	TRBD2
CASRWTEAKVNEQFF	TGTGCCAGCAGATGGACAGAGGCTAAAGTCAATGAGCAGTTCTTC	TRBV6-1	TRBJ2-1	NA	NA
CASSNTGGLNEQYF	TGTGCCAGTAGTAATACAGGGGGCTTAAACGAGCAGTACTTC	TRBV19	TRBJ2-7	few	TRBD1
CASSHLRGRDTDTQYF	TGTGCCAGCAGCCATTTGCGGGGGCGGGACACAGATACGCAGTATTTT	TRBV11-1	TRBJ2-3	NA	NA
CASSIRAGSYEQYF	TGTGCCAGCAGCATACGAGCTGGGAGTTACGAGCAGTACTTC	TRBV7-6	TRBJ2-7	NA	NA
CASSQGADLDQPQHF	TGTGCCAGCAGCCAAGGGGCGGACCTTGATCAGCCCCAGCATTTT	TRBV7-9	TRBJ1-5	NA	NA
CSATRGLNGANVLTF	TGCAGCGCAACTCGAGGCCTAAATGGGGCCAACGTCCTGACTTTC	TRBV29-1	TRBJ2-6	NA	NA
CASSLGTLGLAGEQYF	TGTGCCAGTAGTTTAGGGACACTGGGACTAGCCGGTGAGCAGTACTTC	TRBV19	TRBJ2-7	NA	TRBD2
CAASYRVAYEQYF	TGTGCCGCATCCTACAGGGTCGCCTACGAGCAGTACTTC	TRBV28	TRBJ2-7	NA	NA
CASRSDRVNTEAFF	TGTGCCAGCAGGTCGGACAGGGTTAACACTGAAGCTTTCTTT	TRBV27	TRBJ1-1	NA	TRBD1
CASSLDLRAYGYTF	TGTGCCAGCAGCTTAGATCTGAGGGCCTATGGCTACACCTTC	TRBV11-2	TRBJ1-2	NA	NA
CASSPDRVYQPQHF	TGTGCCAGCTCACCCGACAGGGTATATCAGCCCCAGCATTTT	TRBV18	TRBJ1-5	NA	TRBD1
CASSEIPLWGDSPNTGELFF	TGTGCCAGCAGTGAAATCCCATTGTGGGGGGACAGCCCGAACACCGGGGAGCTGTTTTTT	TRBV6-1	TRBJ2-2	NA	NA
CASSPRQGSYEQYF	TGTGCCAGCTCACCGCGACAGGGCTCCTACGAGCAGTACTTC	TRBV18	TRBJ2-7	once	TRBD1
CASSGRPGLAGVEQFF	TGTGCCAGCAGCGGGCGGCCGGGACTAGCGGGAGTTGAGCAGTTCTTC	TRBV11-3	TRBJ2-1	NA	TRBD2
CASSLLSGTANEQFF	TGTGCCAGCAGCCTACTTAGCGGAACCGCCAATGAGCAGTTCTTC	TRBV9	TRBJ2-1	few	NA
CASSTSSGIYNEQFF	TGTGCCAGTAGTACCTCTAGCGGGATTTACAATGAGCAGTTCTTC	TRBV19	TRBJ2-1	NA	TRBD2
CASSYSEAGGYTF	TGTGCCAGCAGTTACTCCGAGGCTGGTGGCTACACCTTC	TRBV6-6	TRBJ1-2	NA	NA
CAWSSNRGANEQFF	TGTGCCTGGAGTTCTAACAGGGGTGCCAATGAGCAGTTCTTC	TRBV30	TRBJ2-1	NA	TRBD1
CASRVGTSGSTDTQYF	TGTGCCAGCAGAGTAGGTACTAGCGGAAGCACAGATACGCAGTATTTT	TRBV2	TRBJ2-3	NA	TRBD2
CASSDGTPSYNEQFF	TGTGCCAGCAGCGATGGGACTCCTTCCTACAATGAGCAGTTCTTC	TRBV7-9	TRBJ2-1	NA	NA
CASSGKNRLAEPQETQYF	TGTGCCAGCAGTGGGAAGAATCGACTAGCGGAGCCACAAGAGACCCAGTACTTC	TRBV2	TRBJ2-5	once	TRBD2
CASSMAVAYEQYF	TGTGCCAGTAGTATGGCGGTAGCCTACGAGCAGTACTTC	TRBV19	TRBJ2-7	NA	NA
CASSLHGISGRFDTGELFF	TGCGCCAGCAGCTTGCATGGTATTAGCGGGAGGTTTGACACCGGGGAGCTGTTTTTT	TRBV5-1	TRBJ2-2	NA	TRBD2
CASSVVAGASNEQFF	TGTGCCAGCAGCGTAGTGGCGGGAGCCTCCAATGAGCAGTTCTTC	TRBV9	TRBJ2-1	once	TRBD2
CAWSVSDKTHGYTF	TGTGCCTGGAGTGTGTCAGACAAAACGCATGGCTACACCTTC	TRBV30	TRBJ1-2	NA	NA
CATSRETGGLGGYTF	TGTGCCACCAGCAGAGAGACAGGGGGCTTGGGTGGCTACACCTTC	TRBV15	TRBJ1-2	NA	TRBD1
CATGPLGGSYEQYF	TGTGCCACCGGGCCTCTAGGCGGGTCCTACGAGCAGTACTTC	TRBV21-1	TRBJ2-7	NA	NA
CASSPLGQGQTGELFF	TGTGCCAGCAGCCCCCTAGGACAGGGTCAGACCGGGGAGCTGTTTTTT	TRBV28	TRBJ2-2	NA	TRBD1
CASSLSGSNQPQHF	TGTGCCAGCAGTTTATCGGGAAGCAATCAGCCCCAGCATTTT	TRBV28	TRBJ1-5	NA	NA
CASRRKKERWGSLAGNQETQYF	TGTGCCAGTAGGCGAAAGAAAGAACGGTGGGGGTCACTAGCGGGTAATCAAGAGACCCAGTACTTC	TRBV7-3	TRBJ2-5	NA	TRBD2
CASSEIAGEETQYF	TGTGCCAGCAGTGAGATAGCGGGAGAAGAGACCCAGTACTTC	TRBV25-1	TRBJ2-5	NA	TRBD2
CAWIPRGNEKLFF	TGTGCCTGGATCCCCAGGGGGAATGAAAAACTGTTTTTT	TRBV30	TRBJ1-4	NA	TRBD1
CASSLTGGYQPQHF	TGCGCCAGCAGCTTAACAGGGGGCTATCAGCCCCAGCATTTT	TRBV5-1	TRBJ1-5	NA	TRBD1
CASSSGTGSLAQYF	TGCGCCAGCAGCTCGGGGACAGGGTCGCTTGCGCAGTATTTT	TRBV5-1	TRBJ2-3	NA	TRBD1
CASSPLGLAGALDTQYF	TGTGCCAGCAGCCCACTCGGACTAGCGGGAGCGCTCGATACGCAGTATTTT	TRBV11-3	TRBJ2-3	NA	TRBD2
CASSLGNNQPQHF	TGTGCCAGCAGCTTGGGCAACAATCAGCCCCAGCATTTT	TRBV7-3	TRBJ1-5	NA	NA
CASKGGDRANGGEQYF	TGCGCCAGCAAAGGGGGGGACAGGGCCAACGGAGGTGAGCAGTACTTC	TRBV10-2	TRBJ2-7	NA	TRBD1
CASSVTLSGANVLTF	TGTGCCAGCAGCGTTACACTATCTGGGGCCAACGTCCTGACTTTC	TRBV5-6	TRBJ2-6	few	NA
CASSIGLPGHRPYEQYF	TGTGCCAGTAGTATAGGATTACCGGGACACAGACCCTACGAGCAGTACTTC	TRBV19	TRBJ2-7	NA	NA
CASSLGRRSSGRASRYEQYF	TGTGCCAGCAGCCTAGGCCGGCGGTCTAGCGGGAGGGCCTCGAGGTACGAGCAGTACTTC	TRBV11-3	TRBJ2-7	NA	TRBD2
CASSIWGRQYEQYF	TGTGCCAGTAGTATCTGGGGCAGGCAATACGAGCAGTACTTC	TRBV19	TRBJ2-7	NA	NA
CASSPGLAGVDTQYF	TGTGCCAGCAGCCCCGGGCTAGCGGGAGTTGATACGCAGTATTTT	TRBV7-3	TRBJ2-3	NA	TRBD2
CASRLSGGTGELFF	TGTGCCAGCAGACTTTCAGGGGGGACCGGGGAGCTGTTTTTT	TRBV27	TRBJ2-2	NA	NA
CATKTEGPGLVAETQYF	TGTGCCACCAAAACAGAAGGACCGGGACTAGTGGCGGAGACCCAGTACTTC	TRBV15	TRBJ2-5	NA	TRBD2
CASSLSGGTEAFF	TGTGCCAGCAGTTTATCAGGGGGAACTGAAGCTTTCTTT	TRBV27	TRBJ1-1	NA	NA
CASRADRDQPQHF	TGTGCCAGCAGGGCGGACAGGGATCAGCCCCAGCATTTT	TRBV6-1	TRBJ1-5	NA	TRBD1